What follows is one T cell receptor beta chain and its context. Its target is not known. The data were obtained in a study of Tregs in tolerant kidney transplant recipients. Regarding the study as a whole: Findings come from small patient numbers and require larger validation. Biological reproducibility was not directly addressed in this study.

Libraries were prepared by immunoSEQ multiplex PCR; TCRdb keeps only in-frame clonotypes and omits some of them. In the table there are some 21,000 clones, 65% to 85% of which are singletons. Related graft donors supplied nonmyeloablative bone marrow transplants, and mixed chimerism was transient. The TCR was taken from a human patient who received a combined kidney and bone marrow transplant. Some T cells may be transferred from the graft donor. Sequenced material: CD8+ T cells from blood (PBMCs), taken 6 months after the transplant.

The CDR3 here is CASSLGLAGGYEQFF. For the CDR3, the DNA is TGTGCCAGCAGCTTAGGGTTAGCGGGGGGGTATGAGCAGTTCTTC. The chain links TRBV13 to TRBJ2-1, with 11 bases matching TRBD2. CDR3 length: 15 residues. Trimming took 0 bases from V and 8 from J; bases not matched to a gene: 3. Germline CDR1 is PRHDT and CDR2 is FYEKMQ (reference sequence).